This T cell receptor beta chain emerged from a study of blood T cell repertoires in COVID-19. Study processing details: How many nucleated cells were present was estimated from reference gene primer amplification. Using immunoSEQ multiplex PCR, the repertoire was profiled, and TCRdb retains in-frame clones only, with some absent. V and J calls and clone size are copied from that table; D and trimming were computed from the DNA. This sample yields more than 250,000 clones, of which around 87% are seen a single time; around 2.1% belongs to the top ten. There are 20 residues in the CDR3. The J segment lost 1 base and the V segment lost 0 bases, leaving 11 bases of the junction unmatched. Per germline, CDR1 LGHNA and CDR2 YNFKEQ.

This chain uses TRBV4-2 with TRBJ2-3; 12 bases map to TRBD2. The source of this sequence is a woman aged 25 to 39 who had recovered from COVID-19. The specimen was peripheral blood. CDR3 sequence (DNA): TGTGCCAGCAGCCAAGATTACCTAGCGGGGGGGACCCTGGGCACAGATACGCAGTATTTT. Its protein is CASSQDYLAGGTLGTDTQYF.